A single T cell receptor beta chain is shown here with its context. Its specificity is unknown. At one of its ends the junction is not consistent with the germline gene, which may arise from a read error. The data stem from a study of tumor and adjacent non-tumor tissue in lung cancer. The study, taken as a whole, reports: TCR diversity was significantly greater in tumor than normal lung tissue.

No cell sorting was done before RNA was extracted from the tissue. Chemotherapy-naive patients with new lung cancer underwent thoracic surgery in China, August–late 2014. TCRbeta libraries were built with three rounds of nested PCR, modified from ARM-PCR. TCRdb recomputed calls from the multiplex PCR reads with MiXCR, one row per CDR3 protein. The sample has around 74,000 distinct CDR3 sequences, under 70% seen once; the top ten hold roughly 12%. What was sequenced was lung tumor tissue. The TCR comes from a woman between 65 and 79 years old with non-small cell lung cancer.

The CDR3 reads CASSPPRGSLTGELSF. The CDR3 DNA sequence: TGTGCCAGCAGCCCCCCGCGGGGGTCCCTCACCGGGGAGCTGTCTTTT. The chain has TRBV11-1 and TRBJ2-2; 7 bases fit TRBD2. This CDR3 has 16 amino acids. CDR1 is SGHAT, CDR2 FQDESV, per germline (reference sequence).